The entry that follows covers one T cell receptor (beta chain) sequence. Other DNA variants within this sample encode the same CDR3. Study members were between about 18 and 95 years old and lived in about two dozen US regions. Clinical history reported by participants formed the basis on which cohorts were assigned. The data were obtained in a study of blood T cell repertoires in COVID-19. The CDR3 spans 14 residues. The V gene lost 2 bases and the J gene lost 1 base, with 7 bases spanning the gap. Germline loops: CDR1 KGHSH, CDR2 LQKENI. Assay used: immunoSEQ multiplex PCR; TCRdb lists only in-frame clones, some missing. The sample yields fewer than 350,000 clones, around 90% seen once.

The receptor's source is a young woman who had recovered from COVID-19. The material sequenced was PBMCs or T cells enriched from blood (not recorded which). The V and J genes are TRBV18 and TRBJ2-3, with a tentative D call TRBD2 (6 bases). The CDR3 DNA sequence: TGTGCCAGCTCACCAGGCGGGGGCACAGATACGCAGTATTTT. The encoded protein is CASSPGGGTDTQYF.